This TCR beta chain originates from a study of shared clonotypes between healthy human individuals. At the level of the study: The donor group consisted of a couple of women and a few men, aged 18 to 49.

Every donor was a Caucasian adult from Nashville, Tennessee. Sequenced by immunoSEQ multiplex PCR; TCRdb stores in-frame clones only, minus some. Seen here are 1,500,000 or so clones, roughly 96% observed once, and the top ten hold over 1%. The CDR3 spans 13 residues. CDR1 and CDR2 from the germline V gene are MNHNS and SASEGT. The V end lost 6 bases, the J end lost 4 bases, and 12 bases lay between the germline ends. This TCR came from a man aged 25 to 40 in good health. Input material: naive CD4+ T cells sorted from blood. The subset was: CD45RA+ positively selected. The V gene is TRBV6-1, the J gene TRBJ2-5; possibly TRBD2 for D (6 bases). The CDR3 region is CASSSMGGETQYF. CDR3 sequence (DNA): TGTGCCAGCAGCAGCATGGGGGGAGAGACCCAGTACTTC.